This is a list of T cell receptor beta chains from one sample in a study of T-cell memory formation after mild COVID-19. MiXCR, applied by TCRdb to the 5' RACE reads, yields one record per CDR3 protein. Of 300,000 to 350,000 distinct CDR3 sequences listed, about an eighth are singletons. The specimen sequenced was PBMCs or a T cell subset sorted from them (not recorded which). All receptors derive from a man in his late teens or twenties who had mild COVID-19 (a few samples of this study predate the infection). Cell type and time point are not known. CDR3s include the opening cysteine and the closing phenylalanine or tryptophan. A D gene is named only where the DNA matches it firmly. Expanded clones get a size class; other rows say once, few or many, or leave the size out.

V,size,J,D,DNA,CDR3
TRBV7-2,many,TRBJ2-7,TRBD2,TGTGCCAGCAGCGTCTGGTCGGGGGGCTACGAGCAGTACTTC,CASSVWSGGYEQYF
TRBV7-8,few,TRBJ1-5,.,TGTGCCAGCAGCTTAGAGTCAGGGTACAATCAGCCCCAGCATTTT,CASSLESGYNQPQHF
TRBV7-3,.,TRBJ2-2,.,TGTGCCAGCAGCTTATCAGGGCGAGCGAACACCGGGGAGCTGTTTTTT,CASSLSGRANTGELFF
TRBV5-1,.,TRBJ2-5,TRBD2,TGCGCCAGCAGCTCGGGACTAGCGGGGGGCAACCGACAAGAGACCCAGTACTTC,CASSSGLAGGNRQETQYF
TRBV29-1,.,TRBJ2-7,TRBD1,TGCAGCGTTGGGACAGGGCCCACCTACGAGCAGTACTTC,CSVGTGPTYEQYF
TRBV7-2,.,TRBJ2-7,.,TGTGCCAGCAGCTTAGGAGCATTGAGCTCCTACGAGCAGTACTTC,CASSLGALSSYEQYF
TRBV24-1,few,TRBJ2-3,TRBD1,TGTGCCACCAGTGATGGGACAGGGGGGACAGATACGCAGTATTTT,CATSDGTGGTDTQYF
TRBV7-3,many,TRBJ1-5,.,TGTGCCAGCAGCTCGGACAGAAATCAGCCCCAGCATTTT,CASSSDRNQPQHF
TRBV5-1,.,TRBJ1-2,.,TGCGCCAGCAGCTTGGGAGTCGCTGGGTTCCGGCGTGGCTACACCTTC,CASSLGVAGFRRGYTF
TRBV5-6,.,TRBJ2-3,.,TGTGCCAGCAGCTTCGCGCAGGGGGGAGATACGCAGTATTTT,CASSFAQGGDTQYF
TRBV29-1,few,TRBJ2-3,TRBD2,TGCAGCGGAGGACTAGCGGGGCCCACAGATACGCAGTATTTT,CSGGLAGPTDTQYF
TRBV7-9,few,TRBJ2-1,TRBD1,TGTGCCAGCAGCTTAGGGCAGGGGGTAAGGAATGAGCAGTTCTTC,CASSLGQGVRNEQFF
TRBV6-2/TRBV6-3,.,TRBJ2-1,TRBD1,TGTGCCACCGGGACAGGGGACAGCTCCTACAATGAGCAGTTCTTC,CATGTGDSSYNEQFF
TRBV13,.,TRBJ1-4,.,TGTGCCAGCAGCCCTTCGGACCTAAATGAAAAACTGTTTTTT,CASSPSDLNEKLFF
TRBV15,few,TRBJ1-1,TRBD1,TGTGCCACCAGCAGAGTTGGGGTGAAGGACAGGGGTGAAGCTTTCTTT,CATSRVGVKDRGEAFF
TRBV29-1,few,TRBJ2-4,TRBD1,TGCAGCGTACGACAGGGGGCAAAAAACATTCAGTACTTC,CSVRQGAKNIQYF
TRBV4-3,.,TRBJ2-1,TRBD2,TGCGCCAGCAGCCAAGGAGCGGGGGAGTACAATGAGCAGTTCTTC,CASSQGAGEYNEQFF
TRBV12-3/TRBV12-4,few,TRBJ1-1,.,TGTGCCAGCAGTTTAAATTTCAGGGCTGAAGCTTTCTTT,CASSLNFRAEAFF
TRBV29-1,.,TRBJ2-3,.,TGCAGCGTAGGACGGGACTCAGAATTCACAGATACGCAGTATTTT,CSVGRDSEFTDTQYF
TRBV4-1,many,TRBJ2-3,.,TGCGCCAGCAGCCAACCTAGAAGGGGGGGGACAGATACGCAGTATTTT,CASSQPRRGGTDTQYF
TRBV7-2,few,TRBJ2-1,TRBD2,TGTGCCAGCAGGGTTACTAGCGGGGGGGGCTACAATGAGCAGTTCTTC,CASRVTSGGGYNEQFF
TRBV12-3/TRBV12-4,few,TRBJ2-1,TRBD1,TGTGCCAGCAGTTCGACAGGGTGGAATGAGCAGTTCTTC,CASSSTGWNEQFF
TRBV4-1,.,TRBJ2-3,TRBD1,TGCGCCAGCAGCCAAACTGTACCGGGACAGGGACCCCTTTTAAGGGGTACGCAGTATTTT,CASSQTVPGQGPLLRGTQYF
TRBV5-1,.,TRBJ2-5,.,TGCGCCAGCAGCTTGGGGACGGCAGTAGGCGAGACCCAGTACTTC,CASSLGTAVGETQYF
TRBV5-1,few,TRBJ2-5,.,TGCGCCAGCAGAACAGGGCCTTTGGTCCAAGAGACCCAGTACTTC,CASRTGPLVQETQYF
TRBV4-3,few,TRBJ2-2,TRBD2,TGCGCCAGCAGCCAAGAACGGGGGGGCTCCGGGGAGCTGTTTTTT,CASSQERGGSGELFF
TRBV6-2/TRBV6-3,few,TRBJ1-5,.,TGTGCCAGCAGCCGTGGGACGGTAGGCAATCAGCCCCAGCATTTT,CASSRGTVGNQPQHF
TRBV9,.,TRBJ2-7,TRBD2,TGTGCCAGCAGCCCAGTGAGGGGACTAGCGGCCTACGAGCAGTACTTC,CASSPVRGLAAYEQYF
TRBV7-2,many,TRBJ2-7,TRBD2,TGTGCCAGCAGCACCGGGACTAGCAGGGAGCAGTACTTC,CASSTGTSREQYF
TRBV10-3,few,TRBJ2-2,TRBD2,TGTGCCATCAAACCAGCGGGGGGAAATACCGGGGAGCTGTTTTTT,CAIKPAGGNTGELFF
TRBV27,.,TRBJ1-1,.,TGTGCCAGCAGTTCGCTTGTAGGAGGGAAGAACACTGAAGCTTTCTTT,CASSSLVGGKNTEAFF
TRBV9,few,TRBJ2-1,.,TGTGCCAGCAGCGTCTCAGGGATTAAGGACTGGCAGAATGAGCAGTTCTTC,CASSVSGIKDWQNEQFF
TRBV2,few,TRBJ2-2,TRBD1,TGTGCCACAGGCGACAGGGCGAACCCCGGGGAGCTGTTTTTT,CATGDRANPGELFF
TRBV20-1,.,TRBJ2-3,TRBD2,TGCAGTGCTAGAGAATCCAGCGGGGCAGATACGCAGTATTTT,CSARESSGADTQYF
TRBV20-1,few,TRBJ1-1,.,TGCAGTGCTAGTAGACAGGCGAACACTGAAGCTTTCTTT,CSASRQANTEAFF
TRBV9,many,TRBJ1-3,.,TGTGCCAGCAGCGTAGCTAATCCAGGGTCTGGAAACACCATATATTTT,CASSVANPGSGNTIYF
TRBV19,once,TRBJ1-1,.,TGTGCCAGTAGTATCGGAACGAACACTGAAGCTTTCTTT,CASSIGTNTEAFF
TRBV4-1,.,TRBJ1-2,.,TGCGCCAGCAGCCAGGAGGGCGCCTATGGCTACACCTTC,CASSQEGAYGYTF
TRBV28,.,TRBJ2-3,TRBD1,TGTGCCAGCAGCCTAGCTGACAGGGTGGAAGATACGCAGTATTTT,CASSLADRVEDTQYF
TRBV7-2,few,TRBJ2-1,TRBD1,TGTGCCAGCAGCAGGGGACAGTACAATGAGCAGTTCTTC,CASSRGQYNEQFF
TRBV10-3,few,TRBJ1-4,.,TGTGCCATCAGTGAGGCCCAAAGGAGGGCCGATAGTGAAAAACTGTTTTTT,CAISEAQRRADSEKLFF
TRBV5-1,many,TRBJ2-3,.,TGCGCCAGCAGCTTTAGGTGGATCACAGATACGCAGTATTTT,CASSFRWITDTQYF
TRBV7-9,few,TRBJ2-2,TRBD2,TGTGCCAGCAGTGGGGGGGACTCCTCCACCGGGGAGCTGTTTTTT,CASSGGDSSTGELFF
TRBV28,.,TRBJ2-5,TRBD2,TGTGCCAGCAGTATACAGCGGGGGGGCCAAGAGACCCAGTACTTC,CASSIQRGGQETQYF
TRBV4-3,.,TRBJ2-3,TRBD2,TGCGCCAGCAGCCAAGATCTCGGCGGGGGAGGTACAGATACGCAGTATTTT,CASSQDLGGGGTDTQYF
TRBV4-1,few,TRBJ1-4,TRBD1,TGCGCCAGCAGCCAAGGGACAGGGGATGAAAAACTGTTTTTT,CASSQGTGDEKLFF
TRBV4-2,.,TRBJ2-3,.,TGTGCCAGCAGCCTAAGAGGTTTTTGGGATACGCAGTATTTT,CASSLRGFWDTQYF
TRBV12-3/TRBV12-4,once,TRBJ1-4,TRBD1,TGTGCCAGCAGGACAGGGGGAGCTAATGAAAAACTGTTTTTT,CASRTGGANEKLFF
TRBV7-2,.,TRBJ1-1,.,TGTGCCAGCAGCTTAGCGGGTGTGCCTGAAGCGTTCTTT,CASSLAGVPEAFF
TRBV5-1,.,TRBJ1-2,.,TGCGCCAGCAGCTCCAGGTTCATGGGGACCGGAGTACGCGGCTACACCTTC,CASSSRFMGTGVRGYTF
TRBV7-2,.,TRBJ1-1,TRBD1,TGTGCCAGCAGCCGCCAAAGGACAGGGGGCACTGAAGCTTTCTTT,CASSRQRTGGTEAFF
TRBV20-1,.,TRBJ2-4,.,TGCAGTGCTAACAGCCCCAAAAACATTCAGTACTTC,CSANSPKNIQYF
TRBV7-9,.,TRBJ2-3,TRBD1,TGTGCCAGCAGCTTAGCGGACAGGGGGCCGACAGATACGCAGTATTTT,CASSLADRGPTDTQYF
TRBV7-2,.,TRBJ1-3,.,TGTGCCAGCAGCTGGACCCGGGAGAACACCATATATTTT,CASSWTRENTIYF
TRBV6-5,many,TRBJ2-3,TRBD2,TGTGCCAGCAGTTCCGGGGGGGCGGGCCATACGCAGTATTTT,CASSSGGAGHTQYF
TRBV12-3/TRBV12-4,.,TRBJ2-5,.,TGTGCCAGCAGTGACAGCTACCAAGAGACCCAGTACTTC,CASSDSYQETQYF